The clone carrying this T cell receptor (beta chain) has a handful of counts. Its matching antigen is unknown. This sample was taken from a study of cytomegalovirus exposure and HLA in healthy donors. Study-level results: The study designated 150 to 200 TCR beta chains cytomegalovirus-associated.

The assay was immunoSEQ multiplex PCR, and TCRdb's table has in-frame clones only and misses some. The top ten clones hold around 0.69% of a sample with tens of thousands of clones, roughly 95% of them seen once. Germline V lookup: CDR1 MGHDK, CDR2 SYGVNS. V lost 4 bases and J lost 0; bases outside the gene matches: 6. The length of the CDR3 is 18 residues. The donors were part of the approximately 120-subject validation cohort, which stood apart from the roughly 640-subject first cohort. Material: PBMCs. This TCR was sampled from a woman aged 18-35 years in good health and CMV-seronegative. This sequence joins TRBV25-1 and TRBJ2-6, with 10 bases lining up with TRBD1. CDR3 sequence reads: CASSGRTGGDSGANVLTF. The CDR3 DNA reads as TGTGCCAGCAGTGGCCGGACAGGGGGAGACTCTGGGGCCAACGTCCTGACTTTC.